Listed below are T cell receptor beta chains from one sample, sequenced in a study of TIL therapy for anti-PD-1-resistant metastatic lung cancer. Sequenced by immunoSEQ multiplex PCR; TCRdb stores in-frame clones only, minus some. The sample contains tens of thousands of clones, 73% of which appear only once. The sequences come from blood, collected at baseline. These receptors originate from a person aged 25 to 79 with non-small cell lung cancer. Each CDR3 is given with its conserved first and last residue. The order of the fields is clone size, V gene, D gene, J gene, CDR3 protein, CDR3 DNA. A D gene is named only where the DNA matches it firmly. Part of the rows lack a size; the others show once, few, many or a class for expanded clones.

clone size: NA
V gene: TRBV7-2
D gene: TRBD1
J gene: TRBJ1-2
CDR3 protein: CASSLASRDRPRYHYGYTF
CDR3 DNA: TGTGCCAGCAGCTTAGCGAGTCGGGACAGACCTAGATATCACTATGGCTACACCTTC

clone size: NA
V gene: TRBV14
D gene: NA
J gene: TRBJ1-4
CDR3 protein: CASSRTLNEKLFF
CDR3 DNA: TGTGCCAGCAGTAGGACCCTAAATGAAAAACTGTTTTTT

clone size: NA
V gene: TRBV9
D gene: NA
J gene: TRBJ1-5
CDR3 protein: CASSGPPGARHQPQHF
CDR3 DNA: TGTGCCAGCAGCGGCCCTCCGGGGGCGAGACATCAGCCCCAGCATTTT

clone size: NA
V gene: TRBV28
D gene: NA
J gene: TRBJ1-1
CDR3 protein: CASSFVRSTVNTEAFF
CDR3 DNA: TGTGCCAGCAGTTTCGTGCGTTCGACGGTGAACACTGAAGCTTTCTTT

clone size: NA
V gene: TRBV2
D gene: NA
J gene: TRBJ1-3
CDR3 protein: CASRRDPGNTIYF
CDR3 DNA: TGTGCCAGCAGGAGGGACCCTGGAAACACCATATATTTT

clone size: NA
V gene: TRBV5-1
D gene: NA
J gene: TRBJ1-3
CDR3 protein: CASSPGGGNTIYF
CDR3 DNA: TGCGCCAGCAGCCCTGGGGGGGGAAACACCATATATTTT

clone size: NA
V gene: TRBV19
D gene: NA
J gene: TRBJ2-1
CDR3 protein: CASSPGGRVQAYNEQFF
CDR3 DNA: TGTGCCAGTAGTCCTGGGGGGCGGGTTCAAGCCTACAATGAGCAGTTCTTC

clone size: NA
V gene: TRBV29-1
D gene: TRBD1
J gene: TRBJ1-2
CDR3 protein: CSAYLTGGFGYTF
CDR3 DNA: TGCAGCGCCTACCTAACAGGGGGCTTTGGCTACACCTTC

clone size: few
V gene: TRBV7-6
D gene: NA
J gene: TRBJ2-1
CDR3 protein: CASSLGNRLINEQFF
CDR3 DNA: TGTGCCAGCAGCTTAGGGAACAGGCTGATCAATGAGCAGTTCTTC

clone size: NA
V gene: TRBV7-3
D gene: NA
J gene: TRBJ1-5
CDR3 protein: CASSLTREDFSNQPQHF
CDR3 DNA: TGTGCCAGCAGCTTAACGCGGGAGGACTTTAGCAATCAGCCCCAGCATTTT

clone size: NA
V gene: TRBV5-1
D gene: NA
J gene: TRBJ2-1
CDR3 protein: CASSLGVGHQRSYNEQFF
CDR3 DNA: TGCGCCAGCAGCTTGGGGGTGGGTCATCAACGCTCCTACAATGAGCAGTTCTTC

clone size: NA
V gene: TRBV28
D gene: NA
J gene: TRBJ2-7
CDR3 protein: CASSPPETHEQYF
CDR3 DNA: TGTGCCAGCAGTCCTCCTGAGACCCACGAGCAGTACTTC

clone size: NA
V gene: TRBV9
D gene: NA
J gene: TRBJ2-7
CDR3 protein: CASSVALGVGRDEQYF
CDR3 DNA: TGTGCCAGCAGCGTAGCTCTCGGGGTGGGGCGGGACGAGCAGTACTTC

clone size: NA
V gene: TRBV7-3
D gene: TRBD1
J gene: TRBJ2-1
CDR3 protein: CASSFGPKGANEQFF
CDR3 DNA: TGTGCCAGCAGCTTTGGGCCAAAGGGGGCAAATGAGCAGTTCTTC

clone size: NA
V gene: TRBV4-3
D gene: NA
J gene: TRBJ2-1
CDR3 protein: CASSQDAQGANEQFF
CDR3 DNA: TGCGCCAGCAGCCAAGATGCGCAGGGAGCGAATGAGCAGTTCTTC

clone size: NA
V gene: TRBV28
D gene: TRBD1
J gene: TRBJ1-5
CDR3 protein: CASSLSGQVGNQPQHF
CDR3 DNA: TGTGCCAGCAGTTTATCCGGACAGGTAGGCAATCAGCCCCAGCATTTT

clone size: NA
V gene: TRBV2
D gene: NA
J gene: TRBJ2-1
CDR3 protein: CASKRGRNNEQFF
CDR3 DNA: TGTGCCAGCAAAAGAGGCCGGAACAATGAGCAGTTCTTC

clone size: NA
V gene: TRBV6-1
D gene: TRBD1
J gene: TRBJ1-2
CDR3 protein: CASQGANYGYTF
CDR3 DNA: TGTGCCAGCCAGGGGGCGAACTATGGCTACACCTTC

clone size: NA
V gene: TRBV30
D gene: NA
J gene: TRBJ1-4
CDR3 protein: CASSEQFNEKLFF
CDR3 DNA: TGTGCCTCCTCCGAACAGTTTAATGAAAAACTGTTTTTT

clone size: once
V gene: TRBV5-4
D gene: TRBD2
J gene: TRBJ2-3
CDR3 protein: CASSLQRGGHGDTQYF
CDR3 DNA: TGTGCCAGCAGCTTGCAGCGGGGGGGCCATGGAGATACGCAGTATTTT

clone size: NA
V gene: TRBV28
D gene: TRBD1
J gene: TRBJ2-2
CDR3 protein: CATYTGGRGAGELFF
CDR3 DNA: TGTGCCACCTACACAGGGGGAAGGGGTGCCGGGGAGCTGTTTTTT

clone size: NA
V gene: TRBV27
D gene: NA
J gene: TRBJ1-4
CDR3 protein: CASKRRGNEKLFF
CDR3 DNA: TGTGCCAGCAAAAGACGGGGTAATGAAAAACTGTTTTTT

clone size: few
V gene: TRBV7-9
D gene: NA
J gene: TRBJ2-7
CDR3 protein: CASSSPLYEQYF
CDR3 DNA: TGTGCCAGCAGTTCCCCCCTCTACGAGCAGTACTTC

clone size: few
V gene: TRBV7-3
D gene: NA
J gene: TRBJ2-7
CDR3 protein: CASSLSYILYEQYF
CDR3 DNA: TGTGCCAGCAGCTTATCATACATCCTCTACGAGCAGTACTTC

clone size: few
V gene: TRBV4-2
D gene: NA
J gene: TRBJ1-6
CDR3 protein: CASSQDEGEGPGSPLHF
CDR3 DNA: TGTGCCAGCAGCCAAGATGAAGGGGAGGGGCCGGGTTCACCCCTCCACTTT

clone size: NA
V gene: TRBV7-2
D gene: NA
J gene: TRBJ2-1
CDR3 protein: CASSLTFDRLYSYNEQFF
CDR3 DNA: TGTGCCAGCAGCTTAACGTTTGACAGGCTCTACTCCTACAATGAGCAGTTCTTC

clone size: NA
V gene: TRBV21-1
D gene: NA
J gene: TRBJ1-3
CDR3 protein: CASSRDTGSGNTIYF
CDR3 DNA: TGTGCCAGCAGCAGAGACACAGGCTCTGGAAACACCATATATTTT

clone size: NA
V gene: TRBV7-8
D gene: NA
J gene: TRBJ2-7
CDR3 protein: CASSVTPGGRAGEQYF
CDR3 DNA: TGTGCCAGCAGCGTGACCCCGGGTGGGAGAGCGGGCGAGCAGTACTTC

clone size: NA
V gene: TRBV7-6
D gene: NA
J gene: TRBJ2-2
CDR3 protein: CASSSAPPSYTGELFF
CDR3 DNA: TGTGCCAGCAGCTCCGCGCCTCCATCCTACACCGGGGAGCTGTTTTTT

clone size: few
V gene: TRBV5-6
D gene: TRBD1
J gene: TRBJ1-5
CDR3 protein: CASSLAGTGSGQPQHF
CDR3 DNA: TGTGCCAGCAGCTTGGCCGGGACAGGGAGCGGTCAGCCCCAGCATTTT

clone size: few
V gene: TRBV7-9
D gene: TRBD1
J gene: TRBJ1-5
CDR3 protein: CASQGGNGNQPQHF
CDR3 DNA: TGTGCCAGCCAGGGGGGCAACGGCAATCAGCCCCAGCATTTT

clone size: NA
V gene: TRBV5-6
D gene: NA
J gene: TRBJ1-6
CDR3 protein: CASSPPGSSPLHF
CDR3 DNA: TGTGCCAGCAGCCCCCCCGGGAGTTCACCCCTCCACTTT

clone size: NA
V gene: TRBV27
D gene: NA
J gene: TRBJ1-6
CDR3 protein: CVSSYGGPGKGSPLHF
CDR3 DNA: TGTGTCAGCAGTTACGGCGGCCCAGGGAAAGGCTCACCCCTCCACTTT

clone size: NA
V gene: TRBV7-3
D gene: TRBD2
J gene: TRBJ2-1
CDR3 protein: CASSLRSGGYNEQFF
CDR3 DNA: TGTGCCAGCAGCTTGCGTAGCGGGGGTTACAATGAGCAGTTCTTC

clone size: NA
V gene: TRBV23-1
D gene: NA
J gene: TRBJ2-5
CDR3 protein: CASSQGPLKTQYF
CDR3 DNA: TGCGCCAGCAGTCAAGGGCCGTTAAAGACCCAGTACTTC